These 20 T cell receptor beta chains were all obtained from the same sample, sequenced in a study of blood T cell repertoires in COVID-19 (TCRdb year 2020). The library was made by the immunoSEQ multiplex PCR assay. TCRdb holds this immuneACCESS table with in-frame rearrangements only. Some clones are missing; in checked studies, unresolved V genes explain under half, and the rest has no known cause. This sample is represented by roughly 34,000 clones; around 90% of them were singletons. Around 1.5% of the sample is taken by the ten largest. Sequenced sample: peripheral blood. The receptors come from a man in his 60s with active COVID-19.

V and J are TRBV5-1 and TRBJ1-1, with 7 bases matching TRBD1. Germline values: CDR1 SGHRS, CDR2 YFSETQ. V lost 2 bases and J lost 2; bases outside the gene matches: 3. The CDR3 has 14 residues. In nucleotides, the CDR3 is TGCGCCAGCAGCTTTCGGACAGGCAACACTGAAGCTTTCTTT. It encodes CASSFRTGNTEAFF. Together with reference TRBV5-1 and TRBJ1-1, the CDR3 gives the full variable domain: KAGVTQTPRYLIKTRGQQVTLSCSPISGHRSVSWYQQTPGQGLQFLFEYFSETQRNKGNFPGRFSGRQFSNSRSEMNVSTLELGDSALYLCASSFRTGNTEAFFGQGTRLTVV.

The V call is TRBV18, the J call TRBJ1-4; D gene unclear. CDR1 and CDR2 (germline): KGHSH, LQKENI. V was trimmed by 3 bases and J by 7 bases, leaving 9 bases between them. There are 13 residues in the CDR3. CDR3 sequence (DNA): TGTGCCAGCTCACCGACTGGTAGTGAAAAACTGTTTTTT. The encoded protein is CASSPTGSEKLFF.

As DNA, the CDR3 is TGCGCCAGCAGTGAGTCGAGCGGGGCCTACGGGGCCCAGCATTTT. This gives the protein CASSESSGAYGAQHF. The V gene is TRBV10-2, the J gene TRBJ1-5; the D gene is possibly TRBD1 (5 bases). V was pared by 0 bases and J by 11 bases, with 17 bases between. The CDR3 runs to 15 residues. Germline CDR1 is WSHSY and CDR2 is SAAADI.

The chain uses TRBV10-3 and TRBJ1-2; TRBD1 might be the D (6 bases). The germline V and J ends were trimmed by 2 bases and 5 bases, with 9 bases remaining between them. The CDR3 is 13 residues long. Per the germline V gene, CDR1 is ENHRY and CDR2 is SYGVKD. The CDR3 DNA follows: TGTGCCATCAGTGAGGAACAGGGATATGGCTACACCTTC. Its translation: CAISEEQGYGYTF.

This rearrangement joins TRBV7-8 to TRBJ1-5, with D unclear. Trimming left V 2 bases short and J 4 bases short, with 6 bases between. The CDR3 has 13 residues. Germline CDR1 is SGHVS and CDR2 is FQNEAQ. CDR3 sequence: CASSLRSNQPQHF. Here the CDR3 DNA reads TGTGCCAGCAGCTTACGGTCGAATCAGCCCCAGCATTTT.

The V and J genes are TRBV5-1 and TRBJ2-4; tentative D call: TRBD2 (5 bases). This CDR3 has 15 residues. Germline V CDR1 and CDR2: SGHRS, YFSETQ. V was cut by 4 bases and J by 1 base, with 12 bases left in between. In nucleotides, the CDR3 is TGCGCCAGCAGCCAGCAGGACTTTGCCAAAAACATTCAGTACTTC. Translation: CASSQQDFAKNIQYF.

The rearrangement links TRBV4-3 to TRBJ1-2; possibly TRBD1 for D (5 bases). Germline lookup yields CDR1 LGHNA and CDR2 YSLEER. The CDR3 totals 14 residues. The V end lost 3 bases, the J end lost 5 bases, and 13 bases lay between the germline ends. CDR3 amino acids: CASSQQGRDYGYTF. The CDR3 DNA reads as TGCGCCAGCAGCCAGCAGGGAAGGGATTATGGCTACACCTTC.

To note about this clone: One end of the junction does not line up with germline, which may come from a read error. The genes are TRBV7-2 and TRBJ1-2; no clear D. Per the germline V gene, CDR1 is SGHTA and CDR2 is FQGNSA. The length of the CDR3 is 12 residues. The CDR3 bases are TGTGCCAGCAGCTTAGATGGAGGGTCCTCGCACTTC. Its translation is CASSLDGGSSHF.

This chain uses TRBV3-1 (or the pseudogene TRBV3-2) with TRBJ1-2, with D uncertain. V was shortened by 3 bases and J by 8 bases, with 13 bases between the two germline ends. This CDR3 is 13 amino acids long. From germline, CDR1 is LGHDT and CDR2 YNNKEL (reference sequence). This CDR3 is CASSQSGALGYTF. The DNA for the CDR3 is TGTGCCAGCAGCCAGTCCGGAGCATTAGGCTACACCTTC.

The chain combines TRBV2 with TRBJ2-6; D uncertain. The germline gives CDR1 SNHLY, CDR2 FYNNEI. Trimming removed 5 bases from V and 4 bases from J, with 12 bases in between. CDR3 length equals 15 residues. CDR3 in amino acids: CASSPDIPGANVLTF. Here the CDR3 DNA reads TGTGCCAGCAGTCCCGACATTCCAGGGGCCAACGTCCTGACTTTC. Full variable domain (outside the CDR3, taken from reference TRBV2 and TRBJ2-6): EPEVTQTPSHQVTQMGQEVILRCVPISNHLYFYWYRQILGQKVEFLVSFYNNEISEKSEIFDDQFSVERPDGSNFTLKIRSTKLEDSAMYFCASSPDIPGANVLTFGAGSRLTVL.

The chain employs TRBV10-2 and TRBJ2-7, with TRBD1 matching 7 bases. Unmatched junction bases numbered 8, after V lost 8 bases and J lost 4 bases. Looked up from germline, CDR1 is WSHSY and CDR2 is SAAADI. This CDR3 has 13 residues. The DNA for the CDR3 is TGCGCCAGCGGTACAGGGGAGCAATACGAGCAGTACTTC. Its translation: CASGTGEQYEQYF.

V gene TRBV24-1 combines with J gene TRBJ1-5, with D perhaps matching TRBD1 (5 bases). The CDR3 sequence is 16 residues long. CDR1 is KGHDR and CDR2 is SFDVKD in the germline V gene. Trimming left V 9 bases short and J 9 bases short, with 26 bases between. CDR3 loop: CATAPFDSQLQGPQHF. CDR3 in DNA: TGTGCCACCGCCCCCTTCGACAGCCAGCTTCAGGGGCCCCAGCATTTT.

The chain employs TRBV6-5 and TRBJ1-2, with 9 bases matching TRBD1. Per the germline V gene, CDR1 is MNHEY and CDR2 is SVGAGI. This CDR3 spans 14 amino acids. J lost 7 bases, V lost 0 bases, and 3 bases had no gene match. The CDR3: CASSYSTGGGGYTF. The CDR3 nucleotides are TGTGCCAGCAGTTACTCGACAGGGGGGGGTGGCTACACCTTC.

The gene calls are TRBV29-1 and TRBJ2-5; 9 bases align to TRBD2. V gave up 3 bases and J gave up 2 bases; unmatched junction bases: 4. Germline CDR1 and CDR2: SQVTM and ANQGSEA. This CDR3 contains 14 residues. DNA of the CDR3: TGCAGCGTTGAGTTTGCGGGGGGGCAAGAGACCCAGTACTTC. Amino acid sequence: CSVEFAGGQETQYF.

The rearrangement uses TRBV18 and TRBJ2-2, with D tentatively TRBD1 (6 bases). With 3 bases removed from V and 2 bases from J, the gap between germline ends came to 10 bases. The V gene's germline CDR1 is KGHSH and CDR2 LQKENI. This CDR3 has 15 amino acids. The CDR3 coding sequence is TGTGCCAGCTCACCGAACAGGGTAAACACCGGGGAGCTGTTTTTT. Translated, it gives CASSPNRVNTGELFF. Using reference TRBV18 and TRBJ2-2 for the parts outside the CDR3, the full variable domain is NAGVMQNPRHLVRRRGQEARLRCSPMKGHSHVYWYRQLPEEGLKFMVYLQKENIIDESGMPKERFSAEFPKEGPSILRIQQVVRGDSAAYFCASSPNRVNTGELFFGEGSRLTVL.

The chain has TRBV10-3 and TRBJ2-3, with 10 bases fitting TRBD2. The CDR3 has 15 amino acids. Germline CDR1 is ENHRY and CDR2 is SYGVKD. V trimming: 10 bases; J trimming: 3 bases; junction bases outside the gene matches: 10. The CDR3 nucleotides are TGTGCCACCTGTGAGCGGGGGGGCCATACAGATACGCAGTATTTT. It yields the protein CATCERGGHTDTQYF.

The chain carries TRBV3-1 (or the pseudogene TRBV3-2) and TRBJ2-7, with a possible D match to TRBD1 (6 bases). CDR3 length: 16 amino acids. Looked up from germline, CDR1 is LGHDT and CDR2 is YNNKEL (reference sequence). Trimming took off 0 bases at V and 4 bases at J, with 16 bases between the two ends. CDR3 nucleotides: TGTGCCAGCAGCCAAGATTTTTTGGACAGACAGTACGAGCAGTACTTC. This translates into CASSQDFLDRQYEQYF.

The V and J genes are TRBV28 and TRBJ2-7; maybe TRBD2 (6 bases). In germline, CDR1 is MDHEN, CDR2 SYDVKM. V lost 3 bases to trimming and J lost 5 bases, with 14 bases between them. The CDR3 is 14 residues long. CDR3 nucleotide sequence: TGTGCCAGCAGTTTGTCCGGAGGGAGCCACGAGCAGTACTTC. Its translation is CASSLSGGSHEQYF.

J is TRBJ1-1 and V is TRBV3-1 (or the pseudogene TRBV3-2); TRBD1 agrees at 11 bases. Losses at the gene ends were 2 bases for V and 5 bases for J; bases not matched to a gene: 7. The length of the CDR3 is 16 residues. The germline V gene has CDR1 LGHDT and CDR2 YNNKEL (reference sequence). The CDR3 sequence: CASSQFTGTGGTEAFF. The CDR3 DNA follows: TGTGCCAGCAGCCAATTTACCGGGACAGGGGGAACTGAAGCTTTCTTT.

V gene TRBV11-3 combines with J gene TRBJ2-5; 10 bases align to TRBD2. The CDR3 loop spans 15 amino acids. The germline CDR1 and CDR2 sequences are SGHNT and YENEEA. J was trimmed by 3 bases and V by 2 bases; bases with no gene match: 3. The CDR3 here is CASSLYGLAEETQYF. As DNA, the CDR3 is TGTGCCAGCAGCTTATATGGACTAGCGGAAGAGACCCAGTACTTC.